A single TCR beta chain is shown here with its context. The CDR3 has 19 amino acids. Germline V gene lookup returns CDR1 SGDLS and CDR2 YYNGEE. V was pared by 4 bases and J by 2 bases, with 13 bases of the junction left unmatched. Original methodology: Amplification with reference gene primers provided the estimates of nucleated cell counts. TCRdb's copy holds only in-frame clones and misses some; the assay was immunoSEQ multiplex PCR. V and J calls and clone size are given by that table; D and trimming were obtained from the DNA. The data show about 180,000 clones, with 75% to 90% seen just once and 3% to 4% held by the top ten. The record originates from a study of blood T cell repertoires in COVID-19. Across the study: Collection of acute and convalescent COVID-19 samples took place in the United States, Italy and Spain. The cDNA or gDNA used as material had been derived from T cells, B-cell-depleted T cells, or PBMCs.

The sample comprised peripheral blood. The chain uses TRBV9 and TRBJ2-1; 12 bases align to TRBD2. The sequence was collected from a man aged 55 to 70 with acute or convalescent COVID-19. The chain's CDR3 is CASSPESSGRARAYNEQFF. CDR3 DNA: TGTGCCAGCAGCCCCGAATCTAGCGGGAGGGCCCGCGCCTACAATGAGCAGTTCTTC.